This TCR beta chain was captured by sequencing in a study of T-cell memory formation after mild COVID-19. About the study: TCR clusters showed largely donor specificity. Study-wide results and limits: Among clones contracting day 15 to 85, CD4/CD8 was balanced, whereas later expanders leaned CD4+.

The sample holds a few counts of this clonotype. Its antigen is not identified. TCRdb recomputed calls from the 5' RACE reads with MiXCR, one row per CDR3 protein. The sample lists over 150,000 distinct CDR3 sequences; about an eighth were seen once. CDR1 and CDR2 (germline): SGHNT, YYREEE (reference sequence). V was shortened by 1 base and J by 7 bases, with 9 bases between the two germline ends. CDR3 length: 13 residues. The TCR originated in a young man who had mild COVID-19 (a few samples of this study predate the infection). Cell type and time point are not known. The sample comprised PBMCs or a T cell subset sorted from them (not recorded which). The gene calls are TRBV5-4 and TRBJ2-1; no firm D call. The CDR3 sequence: CASSLNLENEQFF. CDR3 DNA: TGTGCCAGCAGCTTGAACCTAGAGAATGAGCAGTTCTTC.